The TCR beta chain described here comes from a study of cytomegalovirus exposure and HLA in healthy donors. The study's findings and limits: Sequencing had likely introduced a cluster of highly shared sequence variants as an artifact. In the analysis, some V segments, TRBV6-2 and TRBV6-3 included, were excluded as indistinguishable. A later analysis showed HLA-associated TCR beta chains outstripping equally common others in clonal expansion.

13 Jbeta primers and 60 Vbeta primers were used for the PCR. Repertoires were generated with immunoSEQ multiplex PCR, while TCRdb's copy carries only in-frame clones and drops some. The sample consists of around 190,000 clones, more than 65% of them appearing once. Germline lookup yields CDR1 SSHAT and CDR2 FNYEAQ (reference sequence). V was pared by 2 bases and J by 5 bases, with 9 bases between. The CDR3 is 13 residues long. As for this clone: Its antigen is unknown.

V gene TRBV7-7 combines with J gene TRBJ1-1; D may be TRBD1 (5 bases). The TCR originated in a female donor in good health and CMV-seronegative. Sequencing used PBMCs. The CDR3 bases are TGTGCCAGCAGCTTACAGGGTGGGACTGAAGCTTTCTTT. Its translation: CASSLQGGTEAFF.